A selection of T cell receptor beta chains follows, all from one sample in a study of blood T cell repertoires in COVID-19. The repertoire was sequenced with immunoSEQ multiplex PCR; TCRdb's copy has only in-frame clones and lacks some. The sample carries 100,000 to 150,000 clones, about 85% recorded once. The sequencing sample was made of peripheral blood. These receptors were collected from a man aged 70-80 years with acute or convalescent COVID-19. Each CDR3 is given with its conserved first and last residue. A D gene is named only where the DNA matches it firmly. Size is omitted from some rows. Given values are once, few, many or a class for expanded clones.

clone_size j_call v_call d_call cdr3_aa cdr3_nt
once TRBJ2-7 TRBV7-2 TRBD2 CASSYSAGGWQYF TGTGCCAGCAGCTATTCGGCGGGAGGGTGGCAGTACTTC
once TRBJ1-1 TRBV3-1/TRBV3-2 . CASSRLGSLGEAFF TGTGCCAGCAGCCGTCTAGGCTCCCTTGGTGAAGCTTTCTTT
many TRBJ2-3 TRBV29-1 TRBD1 CSVSTGITDTQYF TGCAGCGTATCGACAGGGATCACAGATACGCAGTATTTT
. TRBJ1-2 TRBV10-3 TRBD1 CAISESSTGLSGSYGYTF TGTGCCATCAGTGAGTCCTCGACAGGGTTGAGTGGTAGCTATGGCTACACCTTC
once TRBJ2-7 TRBV7-2 . CASSASGSSYEQYF TGTGCCAGCAGCGCGAGCGGGTCCTCCTACGAGCAGTACTTC
. TRBJ1-2 TRBV4-2 TRBD1 CASSQQGGTAF TGTGCCAGCAGCCAACAGGGGGGTACGGCCTTC
. TRBJ1-3 TRBV5-1 . CASSGGSSGNTIYF TGCGCCAGCAGCGGCGGGTCCTCTGGAAACACCATATATTTT
. TRBJ2-2 TRBV25-1 TRBD2 CASSLTSGAARTGELFF TGTGCCAGCAGTTTGACTAGCGGGGCAGCTCGCACCGGGGAGCTGTTTTTT
few TRBJ1-2 TRBV10-2 TRBD1 CASTQQGLGGGYTF TGCGCCAGCACCCAACAGGGGCTGGGGGGAGGCTACACCTTC
. TRBJ2-5 TRBV27 TRBD2 CASSGLAGGLETQYF TGTGCCAGCAGCGGACTAGCGGGGGGGCTGGAGACCCAGTACTTC
. TRBJ2-1 TRBV2 TRBD2 CASSGTFGTSGSGNEQFF TGTGCCAGCAGTGGCACCTTCGGGACTAGCGGCTCGGGGAATGAGCAGTTCTTC
. TRBJ2-3 TRBV2 TRBD1 CASSRGYRDTDTQYF TGTGCCAGCAGCAGGGGGTACAGGGACACAGATACGCAGTATTTT
. TRBJ2-2 TRBV10-3 . CAISGLGGSNTGELFF TGTGCCATCAGTGGGTTGGGCGGGTCGAACACCGGGGAGCTGTTTTTT
. TRBJ1-2 TRBV19 . CASSMGPGVNYGYTF TGTGCCAGTAGTATGGGGCCAGGGGTTAACTATGGCTACACCTTC
. TRBJ1-2 TRBV7-9 TRBD1 CASSSWGQGDGYTF TGTGCCAGCAGCTCCTGGGGGCAGGGGGATGGCTACACCTTC
. TRBJ2-1 TRBV7-8 . CASSFEAGDEQFF TGTGCCAGCAGCTTTGAGGCAGGGGATGAGCAGTTCTTC
once TRBJ1-2 TRBV7-9 . CASSSAGGGYTF TGTGCCAGCAGCTCAGCGGGGGGTGGCTACACCTTC
few TRBJ2-2 TRBV5-1 . CASSLVTMNTGELFF TGCGCCAGCAGCTTGGTAACAATGAACACCGGGGAGCTGTTTTTT
. TRBJ2-1 TRBV4-2 . CASSQGREGREQFF TGTGCCAGCAGCCAAGGTCGAGAGGGTCGCGAGCAGTTCTTC
. TRBJ2-1 TRBV5-1 TRBD2 CASSWTSSEQFF TGCGCCAGCAGCTGGACTAGTTCTGAGCAGTTCTTC
few TRBJ2-4 TRBV19 . CASSHAGTKAKNIQYF TGTGCCAGTAGTCACGCCGGGACAAAAGCCAAAAACATTCAGTACTTC
. TRBJ1-2 TRBV3-1/TRBV3-2 . CASSPGKGSYGYTF TGTGCCAGCAGCCCGGGGAAGGGAAGCTATGGCTACACCTTC
. TRBJ2-2 TRBV11-3 TRBD1 CASSPGQGMPGELFF TGTGCCAGCAGCCCGGGACAGGGGATGCCCGGGGAGCTGTTTTTT
. TRBJ2-7 TRBV11-2 TRBD1 CASSLAGTGSYEQYF TGTGCCAGCAGCTTAGCTGGGACAGGCTCCTACGAGCAGTACTTC
. TRBJ2-7 TRBV3-1/TRBV3-2 . CASSLFDEQYF TGTGCCAGCAGCCTCTTTGACGAGCAGTACTTC
. TRBJ1-3 TRBV21-1 . CASSKPRQRNTIYF TGTGCCAGCAGCAAACCCCGTCAGAGAAACACCATATATTTT
. TRBJ1-4 TRBV6-5 TRBD1 CASRATDRGQEKLFF TGTGCCAGCAGAGCTACGGACAGGGGGCAGGAAAAACTGTTTTTT
few TRBJ1-5 TRBV2 TRBD1 CASSHKPFSTGGNQPQHF TGTGCCAGCAGTCATAAACCCTTCTCGACAGGGGGAAATCAGCCCCAGCATTTT
. TRBJ1-2 TRBV5-1 . CASSSGAGPTKGYTF TGCGCCAGCAGCTCAGGGGCAGGTCCCACGAAAGGCTACACCTTC
few TRBJ1-2 TRBV4-2 . CASSPQESYGYTF TGTGCCAGCAGCCCACAGGAGAGCTATGGCTACACCTTC
. TRBJ1-5 TRBV5-8 . CASSFRGFNQPQHF TGTGCCAGCAGCTTTAGGGGATTCAATCAGCCCCAGCATTTT
once TRBJ2-3 TRBV6-2/TRBV6-3 . CASSYSPGGVEAQYF TGTGCCAGCAGTTACTCTCCGGGCGGGGTGGAGGCGCAGTATTTT
. TRBJ1-3 TRBV18 . CASSPLVLSTGNTIYF TGTGCCAGCTCACCCCTCGTCTTGAGCACTGGAAACACCATATATTTT
. TRBJ1-2 TRBV6-6 . CASSYLPSLADGYTF TGTGCCAGCAGTTACCTGCCTTCTCTCGCGGATGGCTACACCTTC
once TRBJ1-1 TRBV27 . CASSFRENTEAFF TGTGCCAGCAGTTTCCGGGAGAACACTGAAGCTTTCTTT
. TRBJ2-7 TRBV19 TRBD1 CASSIQTGGNLPYEQYF TGTGCCAGTAGTATTCAGACAGGGGGGAACCTCCCCTACGAGCAGTACTTC
. TRBJ2-2 TRBV6-5 TRBD2 CASSPSGVNTGELFF TGTGCCAGCAGTCCTAGCGGGGTCAACACCGGGGAGCTGTTTTTT
. TRBJ2-3 TRBV10-2 . CASSERLGPDTQYF TGCGCCAGCAGTGAGAGACTGGGGCCGGATACGCAGTATTTT
. TRBJ2-3 TRBV11-2 TRBD2 CASRPTSGTDTQYF TGTGCCAGCAGGCCTACTAGCGGCACAGATACGCAGTATTTT